The clone carrying this T cell receptor (beta chain) was seen a handful of times. Its target is not known. TCRdb used MiXCR to reprocess the reads, holding one entry per CDR3 protein. The data hold around 550,000 distinct CDR3 sequences, with around 27% observed a single time. This specimen belongs to a study of T cell repertoires in cytomegalovirus infection. Turning to the study itself: Public signatures in TCR beta pointed to CMV infection and matching HLA type.

The CDR3 spans 15 residues. V was pared by 4 bases and J by 4 bases, with 11 bases between. Study-level findings and limits: The ex vivo response was dominated by HLA-C-restricted CMV-specific TCR beta clonotypes. Cumulative frequency (of public TCR beta family members) identified carriers of CMV plus the relevant HLA.

The receptor's source is a human donor in good health (CMV status not recorded). Some clones in this sample may be carry-over from other donors' samples. The chain uses TRBV12-3 or TRBV12-4 and TRBJ1-6, with D possibly matching TRBD1 (5 bases). The sample was PBMCs. The CDR3 DNA reads as TGTGCCAGCAGTTCCGACAGATATTATAATTCACCCCTCCACTTT. This codes for CASSSDRYYNSPLHF.